These 32 T cell receptor beta chains came from one sample sequenced in a study of T-cell reconstitution after alpha-beta-depleted transplantation in children. During its preparation, the TCRbeta library received unique molecular identifiers. MiXCR, run by TCRdb on the PCR reads, gives a single entry per CDR3 protein. The sample lists around 380,000 distinct CDR3 sequences, about 11% occurring once. Material: PBMCs from the stem cell graft donor, obtained from the stem cell graft. These receptors all stem from a human donor who donated a stem cell graft to a child with acute myeloid leukemia.

This clonotype appeared many times. This chain uses TRBV12-3 or TRBV12-4 with TRBJ2-7; perhaps TRBD2 as D (6 bases). The CDR3 is 11 residues long. V was pared by 6 bases and J by 6 bases, with 9 bases between. The CDR3 loop reads CASSLAIEQYF. In nucleotides, the CDR3 is TGTGCCAGCAGCCTAGCGATCGAGCAGTACTTC.

A few counts support this clonotype. The chain combines TRBV4-3 with TRBJ2-5; no clear D. CDR3 length: 14 amino acids. V lost 5 bases to trimming and J lost 4 bases, with 14 bases between them. Germline lookup yields CDR1 LGHNA and CDR2 YSLEER. CDR3 in amino acids: CASSVVVGTETQYF. CDR3 bases: TGCGCCAGCAGCGTAGTAGTGGGCACAGAGACCCAGTACTTC.

The chain combines TRBV6-5 with TRBJ2-7; TRBD1 is a possible D gene (6 bases). Looked up from germline, CDR1 is MNHEY and CDR2 is SVGAGI. CDR3 length equals 14 residues. V lost 6 bases and J 4 bases, leaving 16 bases between the germline ends. The CDR3 DNA sequence: TGTGCCAGCAGACCCAGGGGCCCCCGTTACGAGCAGTACTTC. Translation gives CASRPRGPRYEQYF.

Written as DNA, the CDR3 is TGCGCCAGCAGGAGCGGGGCCACTATGAACACTGAAGCTTTCTTT. Its protein product is CASRSGATMNTEAFF. The genes are TRBV5-1 and TRBJ1-1, with D possibly TRBD1 on 5 matching bases. Germline lookup yields CDR1 SGHRS and CDR2 YFSETQ. There are 15 residues in the CDR3. Trimming pared 5 bases from V and 0 bases from J, leaving 14 bases between.

The chain links TRBV21-1 to TRBJ1-1. TRBV21-1 is marked as a pseudogene. The CDR3 loop spans 13 amino acids. The CDR3: CASSKRGNTEAFF. The CDR3 nucleotides read TGTGCCAGCAGCAAACGGGGAAACACTGAAGCTTTCTTT.

This clonotype showed up just a few times. This chain links TRBV5-1 with TRBJ1-2; D may be TRBD1 (5 bases). The germline CDR1 and CDR2 sequences are SGHRS and YFSETQ. V was trimmed by 2 bases and J by 3 bases, leaving 11 bases between them. The length of the CDR3 is 14 residues. The chain's CDR3 is CASSFLAGDYGYTF. The CDR3 DNA reads as TGCGCCAGCAGCTTTCTAGCGGGGGACTATGGCTACACCTTC.

The rearrangement joins TRBV3-1 to TRBJ2-5, with 11 bases lining up with TRBD2. Germline V CDR1 and CDR2: LGHDT, YNNKEL (reference sequence). The CDR3 is 16 residues long. V lost 3 bases, J lost 1 base, and 4 bases stayed unmatched. This CDR3 reads CASSHGTSGFQETQYF. The DNA for the CDR3 is TGTGCCAGCAGCCATGGGACTAGCGGATTCCAAGAGACCCAGTACTTC.

V and J are TRBV7-2 and TRBJ1-1; D not resolved. This CDR3 comprises 13 residues. V lost 5 bases and J lost 1, with 8 bases in between. CDR1 SGHTA and CDR2 FQGNSA come from the germline V gene. The CDR3 DNA is TGTGCCAGCAGCAGAGACACGAACACTGAAGCTTTCTTT. Protein: CASSRDTNTEAFF.

A few counts support this clonotype. J is TRBJ2-5 and V is TRBV18; D unclear. Trimming removed 2 bases at V and 2 bases at J, with 9 bases between. This CDR3 has 14 amino acids. Germline V gives CDR1 KGHSH, CDR2 LQKENI. For the CDR3, the DNA is TGTGCCAGCTCACCAAGGAGCCGACAAGAGACCCAGTACTTC. This translates into CASSPRSRQETQYF.

CDR3 residues: CASSYSTGIAFF. The CDR3 nucleotides are TGTGCCAGCAGTTACTCGACCGGGATAGCTTTCTTT. This chain links TRBV6-2 or TRBV6-3 with TRBJ1-1, with D uncertain. Germline V gene lookup returns CDR1 MNHEY and CDR2 SVGEGT. The CDR3 is made up of 12 amino acids. The V end was cut by 0 bases, the J end by 10 bases, with 9 bases between.

Note on this clonotype: This CDR3 fails to terminate in the conserved phenylalanine or tryptophan, so it likely reflects a read error. V is TRBV3-1 and J is TRBJ2-7, with no clear D. Per the germline V gene, CDR1 is LGHDT and CDR2 is YNNKEL (reference sequence). The CDR3 loop spans 15 amino acids. V was pared by 4 bases and J by 3 bases, with 16 bases between. The CDR3 sequence is CASSLGPYPLYEQYL. For the CDR3, the DNA is TGTGCCAGCAGCCTAGGGCCTTACCCCCTCTACGAGCAGTACTTG.

The V gene is TRBV7-9, the J gene TRBJ2-5; no clear D. CDR1 and CDR2 from the germline V gene are SEHNR and FQNEAQ (reference sequence). Trimming removed 3 bases at V and 5 bases at J, with 10 bases between. This CDR3 spans 13 amino acids. DNA for the CDR3: TGTGCCAGCAGCTTTGAAAGGGCTGAGACCCAGTACTTC. Translation gives CASSFERAETQYF.

Note on this clonotype: This sequence is one base from a far larger clone and is likely a read error. The chain couples TRBV5-1 to TRBJ2-1; the D call may be TRBD1 or TRBD2 (5 bases each). The V and J ends lost 0 bases and 9 bases respectively, with 10 bases between them. Germline V gene sequence: CDR1 SGHRS, CDR2 YFSETQ. There are 13 residues in the CDR3. The CDR3: CASSLGGATEQFF. For the CDR3, the DNA is TGCGCCAGCAGCTTGGGAGGGGCCACTGAGCAGTTCTTC. The full variable domain, its missing parts supplied by reference TRBV5-1 and TRBJ2-1, is KAGVTQTPRYLIKTRGQQVTLSCSPISGHRSVSWYQQTPGQGLQFLFEYFSETQRNKGNFPGRFSGRQFSNSRSEMNVSTLELGDSALYLCASSLGGATEQFFGPGTRLTVL.

This clonotype was observed a few times. This CDR3 is CASSSGQGITDTQYF. The CDR3 coding sequence is TGTGCCAGCAGTTCCGGACAGGGGATCACAGATACGCAGTATTTT. V gene TRBV12-3 or TRBV12-4 combines with J gene TRBJ2-3, with 9 bases that match TRBD1. V shed 4 bases, J shed 2 bases, and the junction held 4 bases outside the gene matches. The CDR3 loop spans 15 amino acids.

The rearrangement uses TRBV11-2 and TRBJ2-1; TRBD1 matches 9 bases. This CDR3 comprises 16 residues. V was clipped by 6 bases and J by 5 bases; unmatched bases: 11. Per germline, CDR1 SGHAT and CDR2 FQNNGV. CDR3 nucleotides: TGTGCCAGCAGGAAACCCGGGACAGGGCTGGACAATGAGCAGTTCTTC. Translation gives CASRKPGTGLDNEQFF.

The V gene is TRBV5-1, the J gene TRBJ2-2; 9 positions agree with TRBD2. With 4 bases clipped from V and 1 base from J, the junction kept 5 bases outside the gene matches. The CDR3 is made up of 16 amino acids. Germline CDR1 reads SGHRS; CDR2 reads YFSETQ. The CDR3 DNA follows: TGCGCCAGCAGCATGCGAGCGGGAGGGAACACCGGGGAGCTGTTTTTT. It specifies CASSMRAGGNTGELFF.

This clonotype was seen a few times. The CDR3 DNA sequence: TGTGCCAGCAGTTACTTTAGGGGGAACCAAGAGACCCAGTACTTC. Amino acids: CASSYFRGNQETQYF. The genes are TRBV6-5 and TRBJ2-5; TRBD1 might be the D (6 bases). V was pared by 1 base and J by 0 bases, with 9 bases between. The CDR3 runs to 15 residues. The germline CDR1 and CDR2 sequences are MNHEY and SVGAGI.

This chain links TRBV11-2 with TRBJ2-2; D is unresolved. V was cut by 8 bases and J by 1 base, with 8 bases left in between. The CDR3 loop spans 13 amino acids. Germline V lookup: CDR1 SGHAT, CDR2 FQNNGV. The CDR3 loop is CASVLLNTGELFF. In DNA, the CDR3 is TGTGCCAGCGTGCTGCTGAACACCGGGGAGCTGTTTTTT.

Only a few counts were recorded for this clonotype. The V call is TRBV20-1, the J call TRBJ2-7; 11 bases map to TRBD2. CDR1 and CDR2 (germline): DFQATT, SNEGSKA (reference sequence). Trimming removed 5 bases from V and 2 bases from J; junction bases left unmatched: 5. The CDR3 consists of 14 residues. This chain's CDR3 is CSAEGTSGAYEQYF. The CDR3 DNA reads as TGCAGTGCTGAAGGGACTAGCGGAGCCTACGAGCAGTACTTC.

Many counts were recorded for this clonotype. This chain connects TRBV29-1 to TRBJ2-3; TRBD2 aligns across 10 bases. The CDR3 covers 13 residues. CDR1 is SQVTM and CDR2 is ANQGSEA in the germline V gene. V shed 1 base, J shed 9 bases, and the junction held 4 bases outside the gene matches. This CDR3 reads CSVEVSGGLTQYF. The DNA of the CDR3 is TGCAGCGTTGAAGTTAGCGGGGGGTTAACGCAGTATTTT.

The J gene is TRBJ2-1, the V gene TRBV6-5; D is unresolved. Germline V gene sequence: CDR1 MNHEY, CDR2 SVGAGI. This CDR3 spans 14 amino acids. Trimming stripped 6 bases from V and 2 bases from J, with 11 bases between. In nucleotides, the CDR3 is TGTGCCAGCAGCCAGTTTGGGCCCTACAATGAGCAGTTCTTC. The encoded protein is CASSQFGPYNEQFF.

V gene TRBV7-9 combines with J gene TRBJ2-1; D possibly corresponds to TRBD2 (7 bases). V was pared by 11 bases and J by 0 bases, with 14 bases between. Looked up from germline, CDR1 is SEHNR and CDR2 is FQNEAQ (reference sequence). The CDR3 has 14 amino acids. The CDR3 is CAGGGGPSYNEQFF. In DNA form, the CDR3 reads TGTGCCGGAGGCGGGGGCCCCTCCTACAATGAGCAGTTCTTC.

The chain has TRBV20-1 and TRBJ2-3; D is ambiguous. Germline CDR1 DFQATT, CDR2 SNEGSKA (reference sequence). CDR3 size: 14 residues. V was pared by 3 bases and J by 0 bases, with 10 bases between. CDR3 region: CSARNQLSTDTQYF. The CDR3 region has the DNA TGCAGTGCTAGGAATCAACTCAGCACAGATACGCAGTATTTT.

This clonotype was picked up many times. This chain uses TRBV12-3 or TRBV12-4 with TRBJ2-4; D might be TRBD1 (5 bases). This CDR3 is 14 amino acids long. V was shortened by 2 bases and J by 3 bases, with 8 bases between the two germline ends. This CDR3 reads CASSLRGVKNIQYF. CDR3 DNA sequence: TGTGCCAGCAGTTTAAGGGGTGTCAAAAACATTCAGTACTTC.

This clonotype was counted many times. The chain is built from TRBV12-3 or TRBV12-4 and TRBJ2-1, with 7 bases matching TRBD2. The CDR3 is 14 amino acids. V shed 5 bases and J 7 bases; nucleotides not matched to a gene: 8. The CDR3 region has the DNA TGTGCCAGCAGTGAGAGACTAGCAGTTAATGAGCAGTTCTTC. It translates to CASSERLAVNEQFF.

In its sample, this clonotype was seen a few times. The rearrangement joins TRBV20-1 to TRBJ2-7; D remains unclear. Germline CDR1 is DFQATT and CDR2 is SNEGSKA (reference sequence). The CDR3 runs to 13 residues. Deletions cut 5 bases from V and 2 bases from J, with 13 bases between. CDR3 protein: CSAGRPGPYEQYF. CDR3 DNA: TGCAGTGCTGGCCGACCCGGACCCTACGAGCAGTACTTC.

This clonotype has more than one count but fewer than ten. CDR3 amino acids: CASMAGDSYEQYF. The CDR3 DNA is TGTGCCAGCATGGCGGGGGACTCCTACGAGCAGTACTTC. The chain carries TRBV6-1 and TRBJ2-7, with 7 bases that match TRBD2. The V gene's germline CDR1 is MNHNS and CDR2 SASEGT. V trimming: 7 bases; J trimming: 0 bases; junction bases outside the gene matches: 3. The CDR3 is 13 amino acids.

This clonotype has a handful of counts. The genes are TRBV6-2 or TRBV6-3 and TRBJ2-1, with TRBD2 matching over 13 bases. J lost 7 bases, V lost 0 bases, and 15 bases had no gene match. The CDR3 is 20 residues long. Germline V gene sequence: CDR1 MNHEY, CDR2 SVGEGT. Here the CDR3 DNA reads TGTGCCAGCAGTTACTCCATATTTATCGGACTAGCGGGAGTTATAAATGAGCAGTTCTTC. Translation: CASSYSIFIGLAGVINEQFF.

This clonotype was detected only a few times. The chain employs TRBV5-1 and TRBJ2-3, with D perhaps assigned TRBD1 or TRBD2 (6 bases each). CDR3 size: 15 residues. The ends were cut back, 4 bases at V and 6 bases at J, with 18 bases in the middle. Germline CDR1 reads SGHRS; CDR2 reads YFSETQ. The CDR3: CASSPTRGALDTQYF. The CDR3 bases are TGCGCCAGCAGCCCGACTAGGGGGGCATTGGATACGCAGTATTTT.

The V gene is TRBV27, the J gene TRBJ1-2, with D maybe TRBD1 (6 bases). Trimming stripped 6 bases from V and 5 bases from J, with 13 bases between. CDR3 length equals 13 residues. Looked up from germline, CDR1 is MNHEY and CDR2 is SMNVEV (reference sequence). As DNA, the CDR3 is TGTGCCAGCAGACCACAGGGAGGGTATGGCTACACCTTC. Translated, it gives CASRPQGGYGYTF.

This clonotype was counted only a few times. The chain couples TRBV12-3 or TRBV12-4 to TRBJ2-7; D uncertain. This CDR3 is built from 14 residues. V shed 3 bases and J shed 2 bases, with 11 bases lying between them. The DNA of the CDR3 is TGTGCCAGCAGTTTGCGGCAGGCACCCTACGAGCAGTACTTC. Protein sequence: CASSLRQAPYEQYF.

This clonotype was counted ten times or more. The chain recombines TRBV7-8 with TRBJ2-7; D might be TRBD1 (6 bases). The length of the CDR3 is 15 residues. From germline, CDR1 is SGHVS and CDR2 FQNEAQ. Trimming removed 5 bases from V and 0 bases from J, with 14 bases in between. The CDR3 DNA is TGTGCCAGCAGCCAAGACAGGATAAGCTCCTACGAGCAGTACGTC. Its protein is CASSQDRISSYEQYV.